This T cell receptor beta chain was documented in a study of blood T cell repertoires in COVID-19 (dated by TCRdb to the early 2020s). As for the study more broadly: Collaborator samples came from the United States, Italy and Spain and covered acute and convalescent phases of COVID-19. The samples were drawn from the first 160 participants of the ongoing ImmuneRACE study and from 1,254 subjects provided by 6 global collaborators. Sample metadata almost always included a de-identified subject ID, COVID-19 status, age in years and sex. The repertoires were released in a freely available public database intended as a resource for research on the immune response to SARS-CoV-2. The material from the prospective study consisted of cDNA or gDNA derived from T cells, B-cell-depleted T cells, or PBMCs. Where HLA class I and class II types were available, the types were taken from metadata supplied by the sample provider, not from assay-based typing. The dataset comprised deeply sampled blood TCRbeta repertoires from subjects exposed to, actively infected with, or recovered from COVID-19.

The CDR3 has 15 amino acids, counting the end cysteine and phenylalanine. Only CDR3 DNA remains: 45 bases, in frame from the first base. CDR1 is given as SNHLY and CDR2 as FYNNEI, both from the germline V gene. V is pared back by 8 bases and J by 1 base, with 16 bases lying between the germline termini. Paper-wide results and their limitations: Clinical and demographic metadata were provided uncurated, with the amount varying by source and participant.

The immunoSEQ Assay, a bias-controlled multiplex PCR, was used to amplify TCRbeta CDR3 regions from genomic DNA. Per the source publication's procedure: Within the assay, amplification of reference gene primers was used to estimate how many nucleated cells each sample contained. To quantify the absolute abundance of each unique TCRbeta CDR3 rearrangement, sequence reads were collapsed and filtered. For each sample, productive Simpson clonality was calculated by taking the square root of Simpson's diversity index across productive rearrangements. Imported from immuneACCESS, the table was reduced by TCRdb to in-frame sequences with V and J called. These copies leave out some clones; in studies compared against another copy, an unresolved V gene accounts for under half, and the cause of the remainder is not known. V, J and clone size reflect that table, while D and trimming were determined from the DNA. The sample records 90,000 to 120,000 clones, 89% of which are singletons. The top ten clonotypes cover approximately 5% of the sample.

Note on this clone: Its antigen is unknown. The sample holds no much larger clone one base away, and base qualities are not on file.

Whole blood was collected in K2EDTA tubes by collaborating institutions according to the institutions' own protocols. For TCRbeta analysis, collaborator samples were shipped as frozen whole blood, as isolated PBMCs, or as DNA extracted from either sample type. This sequence originates from a man aged 35 to 55 with active or convalescent COVID-19. What was sequenced was peripheral blood. The V gene is TRBV2 and the J gene is TRBJ2-3; perhaps TRBD2 is the D gene, with 6 bases matching. The sequenced DNA is TGTGCCAGCCGGTTCGGGGGTTCTGGCACAGATACGCAGTATTTT. It specifies CASRFGGSGTDTQYF.